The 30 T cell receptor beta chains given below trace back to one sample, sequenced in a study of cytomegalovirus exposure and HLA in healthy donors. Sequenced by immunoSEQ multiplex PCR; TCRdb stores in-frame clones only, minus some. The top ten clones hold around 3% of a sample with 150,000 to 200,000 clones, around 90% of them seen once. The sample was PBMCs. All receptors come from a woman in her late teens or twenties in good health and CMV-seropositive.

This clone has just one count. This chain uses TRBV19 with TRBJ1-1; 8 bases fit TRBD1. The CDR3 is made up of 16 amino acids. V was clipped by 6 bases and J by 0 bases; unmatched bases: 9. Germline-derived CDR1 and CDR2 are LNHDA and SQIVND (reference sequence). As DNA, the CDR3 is TGTGCCAGTAGCCTGAGACAGGGGATTCTGAACACTGAAGCTTTCTTT. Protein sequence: CASSLRQGILNTEAFF.

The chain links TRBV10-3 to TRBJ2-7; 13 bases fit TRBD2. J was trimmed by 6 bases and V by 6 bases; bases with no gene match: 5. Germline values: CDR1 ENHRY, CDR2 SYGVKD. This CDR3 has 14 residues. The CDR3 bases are TGTGCCATCAGGCCGGGACTAGCGGGAAGCGAGCAGTACTTC. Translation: CAIRPGLAGSEQYF.

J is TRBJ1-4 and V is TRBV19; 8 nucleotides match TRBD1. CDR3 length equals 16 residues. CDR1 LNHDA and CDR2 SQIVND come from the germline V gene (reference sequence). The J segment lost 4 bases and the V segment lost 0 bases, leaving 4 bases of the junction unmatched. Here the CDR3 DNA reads TGTGCCAGTAGTATAGACCGGACAGGGCTTAATGAAAAACTGTTTTTT. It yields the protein CASSIDRTGLNEKLFF.

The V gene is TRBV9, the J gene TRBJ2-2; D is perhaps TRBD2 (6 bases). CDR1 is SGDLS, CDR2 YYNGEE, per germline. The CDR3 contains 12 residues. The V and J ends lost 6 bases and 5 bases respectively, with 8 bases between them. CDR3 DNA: TGTGCCAGCATGGGGGGAACCGGGGAGCTGTTTTTT. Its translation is CASMGGTGELFF.

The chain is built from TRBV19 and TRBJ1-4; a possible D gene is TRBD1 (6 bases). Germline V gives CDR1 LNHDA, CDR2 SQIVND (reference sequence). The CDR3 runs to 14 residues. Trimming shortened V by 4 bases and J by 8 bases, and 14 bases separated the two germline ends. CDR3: CASSRNNRVEKLFF. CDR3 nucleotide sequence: TGTGCCAGTAGTAGGAACAACAGGGTAGAAAAACTGTTTTTT. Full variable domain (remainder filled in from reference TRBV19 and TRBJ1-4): DGGITQSPKYLFRKEGQNVTLSCEQNLNHDAMYWYRQDPGQGLRLIYYSQIVNDFQKGDIAEGYSVSREKKESFPLTVTSAQKNPTAFYLCASSRNNRVEKLFFGSGTQLSVL.

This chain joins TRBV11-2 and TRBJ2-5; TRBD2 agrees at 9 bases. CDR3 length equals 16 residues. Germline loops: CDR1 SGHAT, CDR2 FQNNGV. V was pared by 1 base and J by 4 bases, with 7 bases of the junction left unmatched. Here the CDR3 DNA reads TGTGCCAGCAGCTTAGTTGAGCGGGGGGAGGGAGAGACCCAGTACTTC. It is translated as CASSLVERGEGETQYF.

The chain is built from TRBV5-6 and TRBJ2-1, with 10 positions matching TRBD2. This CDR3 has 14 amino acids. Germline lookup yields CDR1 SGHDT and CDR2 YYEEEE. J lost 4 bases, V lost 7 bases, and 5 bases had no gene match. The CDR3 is CASETSGLYNEQFF. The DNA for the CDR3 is TGTGCCAGCGAGACTAGCGGGCTATACAATGAGCAGTTCTTC.

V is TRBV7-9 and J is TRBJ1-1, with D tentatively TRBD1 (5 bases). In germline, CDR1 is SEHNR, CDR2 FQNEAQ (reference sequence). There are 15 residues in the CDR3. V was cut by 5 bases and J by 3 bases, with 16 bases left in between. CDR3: CASSHPEGRDTEAFF. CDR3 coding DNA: TGTGCCAGCAGCCATCCAGAAGGCAGGGACACTGAAGCTTTCTTT.

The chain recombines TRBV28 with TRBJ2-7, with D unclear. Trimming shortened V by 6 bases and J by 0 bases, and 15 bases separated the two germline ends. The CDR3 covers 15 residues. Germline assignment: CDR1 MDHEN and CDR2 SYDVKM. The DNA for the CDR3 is TGTGCCAGCAGACCTCGACTTGACGGCTCCTACGAGCAGTACTTC. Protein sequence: CASRPRLDGSYEQYF.

The CDR3 sequence: CASSLPGGTGQYF. CDR3 DNA sequence: TGTGCCAGCAGCTTACCCGGCGGGACGGGGCAGTACTTC. The chain links TRBV7-6 to TRBJ2-7, with a weak D call TRBD2 (6 bases). This CDR3 contains 13 residues. Germline V gene sequence: CDR1 SGHVS, CDR2 FNYEAQ. V lost 2 bases, J lost 9 bases, and 14 bases lay in between.

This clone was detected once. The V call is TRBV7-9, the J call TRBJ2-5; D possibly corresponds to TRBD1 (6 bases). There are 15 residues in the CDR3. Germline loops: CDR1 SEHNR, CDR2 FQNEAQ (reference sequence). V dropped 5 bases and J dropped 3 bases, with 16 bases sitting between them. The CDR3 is CASSDRAHREETQYF. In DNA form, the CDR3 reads TGTGCCAGCAGCGACCGGGCCCACAGGGAAGAGACCCAGTACTTC.

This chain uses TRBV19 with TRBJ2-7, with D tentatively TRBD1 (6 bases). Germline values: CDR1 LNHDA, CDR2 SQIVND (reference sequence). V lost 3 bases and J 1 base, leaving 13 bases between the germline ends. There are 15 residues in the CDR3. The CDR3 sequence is CASSIRDTPSYEQYF. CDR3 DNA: TGTGCCAGTAGTATCCGGGACACTCCATCCTACGAGCAGTACTTC.

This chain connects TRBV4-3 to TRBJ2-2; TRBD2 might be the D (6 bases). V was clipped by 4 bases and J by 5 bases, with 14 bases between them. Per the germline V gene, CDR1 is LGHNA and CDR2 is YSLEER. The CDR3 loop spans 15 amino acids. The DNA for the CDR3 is TGCGCCAGCAGCCTTAGAGCGGGCGGGACCGGGGAGCTGTTTTTT. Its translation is CASSLRAGGTGELFF.

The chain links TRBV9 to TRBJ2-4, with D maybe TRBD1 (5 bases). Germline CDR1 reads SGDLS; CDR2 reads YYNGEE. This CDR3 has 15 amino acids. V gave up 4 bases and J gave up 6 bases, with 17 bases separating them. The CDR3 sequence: CASSPQSAGRNIQYF. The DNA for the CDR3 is TGTGCCAGCAGCCCCCAGAGTGCAGGGCGAAACATTCAGTACTTC.

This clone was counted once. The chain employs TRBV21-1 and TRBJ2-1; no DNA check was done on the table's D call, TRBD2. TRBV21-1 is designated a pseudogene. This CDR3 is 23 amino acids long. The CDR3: CASSTDRGLKEMTSGRGYNEQFF. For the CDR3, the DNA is TGTGCCAGCAGCACCGACAGGGGGCTCAAAGAAATGACTAGCGGGAGGGGATACAATGAGCAGTTCTTC.

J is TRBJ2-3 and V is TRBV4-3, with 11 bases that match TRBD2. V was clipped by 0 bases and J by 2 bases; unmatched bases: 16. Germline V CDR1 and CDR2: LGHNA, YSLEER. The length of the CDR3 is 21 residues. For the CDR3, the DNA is TGCGCCAGCAGCCAAGATCTTTCCATCTCCTCGACTAGCGGGGACACAGATACGCAGTATTTT. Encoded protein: CASSQDLSISSTSGDTDTQYF.

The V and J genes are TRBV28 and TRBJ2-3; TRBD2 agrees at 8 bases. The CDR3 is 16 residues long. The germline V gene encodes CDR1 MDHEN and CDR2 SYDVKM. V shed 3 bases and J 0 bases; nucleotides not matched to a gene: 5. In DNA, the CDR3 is TGTGCCAGCAGTTTGCCCGGGGGGGTGAGCACAGATACGCAGTATTTT. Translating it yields CASSLPGGVSTDTQYF.

For the CDR3, the DNA is TGTGCCACCAGCAGAGAAACGGGGACTAACTATGGCTACACCTTC. It encodes CATSRETGTNYGYTF. V is TRBV15 and J is TRBJ1-2; D not resolved. The germline V gene encodes CDR1 LNHNV and CDR2 YYDKDF (reference sequence). Trimming took 0 bases from V and 0 from J, leaving 8 bases between them. This CDR3 region has 15 residues.

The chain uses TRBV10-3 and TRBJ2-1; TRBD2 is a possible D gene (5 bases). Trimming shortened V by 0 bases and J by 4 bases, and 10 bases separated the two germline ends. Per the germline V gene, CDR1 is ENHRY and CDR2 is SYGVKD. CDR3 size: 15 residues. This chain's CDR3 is CAISESPTGYNEQFF. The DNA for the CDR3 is TGTGCCATCAGTGAGTCCCCCACGGGGTACAATGAGCAGTTCTTC.

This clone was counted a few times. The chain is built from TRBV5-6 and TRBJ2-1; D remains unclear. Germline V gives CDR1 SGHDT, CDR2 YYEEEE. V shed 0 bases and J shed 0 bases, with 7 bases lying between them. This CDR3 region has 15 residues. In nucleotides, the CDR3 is TGTGCCAGCAGCTTGGCACCGAGCTCCTACAATGAGCAGTTCTTC. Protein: CASSLAPSSYNEQFF.

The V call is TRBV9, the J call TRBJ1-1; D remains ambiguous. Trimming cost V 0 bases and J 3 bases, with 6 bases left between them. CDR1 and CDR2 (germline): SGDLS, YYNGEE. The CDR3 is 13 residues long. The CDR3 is CASSVVEDTEAFF. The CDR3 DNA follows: TGTGCCAGCAGCGTAGTAGAGGACACTGAAGCTTTCTTT.

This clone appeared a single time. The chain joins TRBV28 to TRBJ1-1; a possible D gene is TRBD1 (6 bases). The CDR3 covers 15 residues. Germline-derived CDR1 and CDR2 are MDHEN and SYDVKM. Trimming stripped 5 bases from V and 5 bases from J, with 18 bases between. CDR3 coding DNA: TGTGCCAGCAGTCTCCTGAATGAGGGGGTTACTGAAGCTTTCTTT. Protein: CASSLLNEGVTEAFF. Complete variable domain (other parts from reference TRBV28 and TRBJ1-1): DVKVTQSSRYLVKRTGEKVFLECVQDMDHENMFWYRQDPGLGLRLIYFSYDVKMKEKGDIPEGYSVSREKKERFSLILESASTNQTSMYLCASSLLNEGVTEAFFGQGTRLTVV.

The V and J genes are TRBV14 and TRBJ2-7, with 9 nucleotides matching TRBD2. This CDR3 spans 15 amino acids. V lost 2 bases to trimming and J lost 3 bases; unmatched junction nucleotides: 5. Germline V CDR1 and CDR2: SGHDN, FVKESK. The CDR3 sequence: CASSQYGTSSYEQYF. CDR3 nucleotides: TGTGCCAGCAGCCAATACGGGACTAGCAGCTACGAGCAGTACTTC.

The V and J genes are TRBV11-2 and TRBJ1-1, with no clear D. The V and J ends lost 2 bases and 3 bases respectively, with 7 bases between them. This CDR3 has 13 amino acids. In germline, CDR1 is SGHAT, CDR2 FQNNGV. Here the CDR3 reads CASSLKADTEAFF. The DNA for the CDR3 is TGTGCCAGCAGCTTAAAGGCGGACACTGAAGCTTTCTTT.

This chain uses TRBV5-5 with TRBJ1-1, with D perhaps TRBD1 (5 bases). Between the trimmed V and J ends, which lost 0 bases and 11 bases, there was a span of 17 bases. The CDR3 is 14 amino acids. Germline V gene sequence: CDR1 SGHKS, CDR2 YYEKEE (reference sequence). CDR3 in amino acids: CASSLAGTDYAAFF. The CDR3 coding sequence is TGTGCCAGCAGCTTGGCAGGGACGGACTACGCTGCTTTCTTT.

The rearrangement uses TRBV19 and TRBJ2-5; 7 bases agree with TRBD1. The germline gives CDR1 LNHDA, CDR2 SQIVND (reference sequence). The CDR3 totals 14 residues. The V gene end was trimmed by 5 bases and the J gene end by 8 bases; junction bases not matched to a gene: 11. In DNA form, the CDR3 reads TGTGCCAGTAGTCCCCGACAGGGATCCGCCACCCAGTACTTC. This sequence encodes CASSPRQGSATQYF.

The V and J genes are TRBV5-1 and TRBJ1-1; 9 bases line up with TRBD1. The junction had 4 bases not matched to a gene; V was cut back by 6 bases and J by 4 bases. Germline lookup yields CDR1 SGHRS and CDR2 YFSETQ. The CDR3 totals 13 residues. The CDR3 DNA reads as TGCGCCAGCACCGACAGGGGGGGCACTGAAGCTTTCTTT. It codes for CASTDRGGTEAFF.

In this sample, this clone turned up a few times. The CDR3 reads CSVATGGTEAFF. CDR3 bases: TGCAGCGTAGCTACAGGGGGCACTGAAGCTTTCTTT. The chain joins TRBV29-1 to TRBJ1-1, with TRBD1 identical over 8 bases. Germline CDR1 reads SQVTM; CDR2 reads ANQGSEA. The CDR3 has 12 amino acids. V dropped 6 bases and J dropped 4; count of bases not matched to a gene: 4.

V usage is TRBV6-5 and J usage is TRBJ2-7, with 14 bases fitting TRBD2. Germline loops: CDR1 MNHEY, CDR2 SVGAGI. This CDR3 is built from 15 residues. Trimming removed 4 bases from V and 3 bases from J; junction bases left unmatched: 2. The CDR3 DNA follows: TGTGCCAGCAGTTCTGGGACTAGCGGGAGCTACGAGCAGTACTTC. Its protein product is CASSSGTSGSYEQYF.

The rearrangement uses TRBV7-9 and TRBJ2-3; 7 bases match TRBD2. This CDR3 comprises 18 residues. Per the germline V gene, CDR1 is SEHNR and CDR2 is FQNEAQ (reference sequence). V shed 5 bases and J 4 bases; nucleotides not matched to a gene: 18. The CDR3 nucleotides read TGTGCCAGCAGCCCGCGGTTTGGAGCGGGGTTCGGCGCAGATACGCAGTATTTT. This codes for CASSPRFGAGFGADTQYF.